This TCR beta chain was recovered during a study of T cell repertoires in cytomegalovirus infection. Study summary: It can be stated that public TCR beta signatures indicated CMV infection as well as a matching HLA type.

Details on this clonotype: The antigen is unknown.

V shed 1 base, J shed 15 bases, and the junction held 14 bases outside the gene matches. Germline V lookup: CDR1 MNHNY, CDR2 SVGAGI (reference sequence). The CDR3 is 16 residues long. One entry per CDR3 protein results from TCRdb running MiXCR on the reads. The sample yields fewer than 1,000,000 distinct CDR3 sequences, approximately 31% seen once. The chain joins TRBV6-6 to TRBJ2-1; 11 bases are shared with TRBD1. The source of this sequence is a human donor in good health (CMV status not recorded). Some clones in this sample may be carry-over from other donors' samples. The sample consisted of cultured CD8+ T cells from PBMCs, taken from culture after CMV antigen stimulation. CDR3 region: CASSYFRTPDRGLGFF. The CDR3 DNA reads TGTGCCAGCAGTTACTTCAGGACTCCGGACAGGGGGCTCGGGTTCTTC.